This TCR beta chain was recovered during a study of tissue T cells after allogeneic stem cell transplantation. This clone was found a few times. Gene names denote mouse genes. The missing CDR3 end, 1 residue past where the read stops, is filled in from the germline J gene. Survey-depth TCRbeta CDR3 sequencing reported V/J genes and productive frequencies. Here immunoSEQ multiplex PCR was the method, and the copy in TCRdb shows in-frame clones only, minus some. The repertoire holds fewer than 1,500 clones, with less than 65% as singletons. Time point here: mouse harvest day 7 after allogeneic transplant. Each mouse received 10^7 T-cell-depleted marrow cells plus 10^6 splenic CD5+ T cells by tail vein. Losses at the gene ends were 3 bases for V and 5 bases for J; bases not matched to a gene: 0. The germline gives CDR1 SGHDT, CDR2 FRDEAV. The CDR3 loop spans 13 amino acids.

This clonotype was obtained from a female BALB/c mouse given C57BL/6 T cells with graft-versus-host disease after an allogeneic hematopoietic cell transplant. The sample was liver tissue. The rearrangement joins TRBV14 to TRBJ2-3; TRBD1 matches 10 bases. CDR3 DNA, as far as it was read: TGTGCCAGCAGTTGGGACAGGGGAGAAACGCTGTAT. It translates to CASSWDRGETLY. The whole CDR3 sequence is CASSWDRGETLYF.